This T cell receptor beta chain originates from a study of blood T cell repertoires in COVID-19. Overall study context: COVID-19 samples, acute and convalescent, were from the United States, Italy and Spain. In each case, the material was cDNA or gDNA derived from T cells, B-cell-depleted T cells, or PBMCs.

Clones were sequenced by immunoSEQ multiplex PCR, and TCRdb holds only the in-frame ones, with some missing. The sample has about 160,000 clones, approximately 80% seen once. Membership in each cohort depended on participant-reported clinical history. Two consecutive negative NP/OP PCR tests, clearance, or resolved symptoms defined Cohort 3 recovery. The CDR3 contains 16 residues. The germline gives CDR1 SGHRS, CDR2 YFSETQ. Trimming shortened V by 4 bases and J by 2 bases, and 16 bases separated the two germline ends. Sequencing was carried out using PBMCs or T cells enriched from blood (not recorded which). This clonotype was sampled from a man aged 35-49 years who had recovered from COVID-19. J is TRBJ1-3 and V is TRBV5-1; no firm D call. The CDR3 nucleotides read TGCGCCAGCAGCCTGGCGGTAGGAGCTACTGGAAACACCATATATTTT. It is translated as CASSLAVGATGNTIYF. The variable domain in full, completed from reference TRBV5-1 and TRBJ1-3, reads KAGVTQTPRYLIKTRGQQVTLSCSPISGHRSVSWYQQTPGQGLQFLFEYFSETQRNKGNFPGRFSGRQFSNSRSEMNVSTLELGDSALYLCASSLAVGATGNTIYFGEGSWLTVV.